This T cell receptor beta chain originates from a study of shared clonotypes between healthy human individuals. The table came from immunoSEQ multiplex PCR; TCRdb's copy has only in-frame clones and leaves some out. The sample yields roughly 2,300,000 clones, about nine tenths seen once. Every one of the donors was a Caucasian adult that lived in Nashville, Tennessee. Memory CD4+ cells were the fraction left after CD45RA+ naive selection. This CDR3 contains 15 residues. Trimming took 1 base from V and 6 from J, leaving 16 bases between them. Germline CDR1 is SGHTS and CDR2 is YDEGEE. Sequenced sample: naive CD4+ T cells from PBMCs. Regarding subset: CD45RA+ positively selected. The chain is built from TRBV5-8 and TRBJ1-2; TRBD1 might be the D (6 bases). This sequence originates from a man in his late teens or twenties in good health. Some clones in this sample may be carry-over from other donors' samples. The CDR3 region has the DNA TGTGCCAGCAGCTTGTTCTGGGGACACTGGGATGGCTACACCTTC. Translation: CASSLFWGHWDGYTF.